This T cell receptor (beta chain) was sequenced during a study of control samples from healthy donors and cancer patients. Data came from immunoSEQ multiplex PCR; TCRdb stores just in-frame clones and leaves some out. The table records around 150,000 clones, approximately 90% of them present only once. The sequenced sample was blood. This clonotype originated in a man under 40 in good health.

CDR3 amino acids: CSARAEGGYTF. The CDR3 nucleotides are TGCAGTGCTAGAGCGGAGGGTGGCTACACCTTC. V and J are TRBV20-1 and TRBJ1-2, with D uncertain. CDR1 and CDR2 from the germline V gene are DFQATT and SNEGSKA (reference sequence). The CDR3 totals 11 residues. The V gene lost 1 base and the J gene lost 7 bases, with 7 bases spanning the gap.